These 31 T cell receptor beta chains originate from one sample sequenced in a study of OX40 agonist ivuxolimab in advanced cancers. Profiled with immunoSEQ multiplex PCR; TCRdb holds only in-frame clones, not every one. The data hold approximately 23,000 clones, with around nine tenths observed a single time. The sample in question was CD4+ or CD8+ T cells sorted from blood, obtained in a trial of the OX40 agonist ivuxolimab. All receptors come from an adult with an advanced solid tumor such as melanoma, head and neck, liver or kidney cancer.

The J gene is TRBJ2-2, the V gene TRBV29-1; 7 bases match TRBD2. J gave up 4 bases and V 3 bases, and 2 bases lay outside the gene matches. The CDR3 is 13 residues long. Germline CDR1 reads SQVTM; CDR2 reads ANQGSEA. In DNA form, the CDR3 reads TGCAGCGTTGAGGGCGGGGGCACCGGGGAGCTGTTTTTT. Its protein product is CSVEGGGTGELFF.

This chain joins TRBV5-1 and TRBJ2-6; D remains ambiguous. The CDR3 length is 18 residues. V was trimmed by 0 bases and J by 3 bases, leaving 16 bases between them. Per germline, CDR1 SGHRS and CDR2 YFSETQ. CDR3 nucleotides: TGCGCCAGCAGCTTGGGCTCGGGTTTCTTAGATGGGGCCAACGTCCTGACTTTC. The encoded protein is CASSLGSGFLDGANVLTF.

This sequence joins TRBV6-6 and TRBJ2-3; D gene ambiguous. Germline values: CDR1 MNHNY, CDR2 SVGAGI (reference sequence). The CDR3 length is 11 residues. V was trimmed by 7 bases and J by 3 bases, leaving 5 bases between them. The CDR3, as DNA: TGTGCCAGCACCGGGACAGATACGCAGTATTTT. Amino acid sequence: CASTGTDTQYF.

V is TRBV9 and J is TRBJ1-4; D is perhaps TRBD1 (6 bases). This CDR3 has 15 residues. Trimming left V 3 bases short and J 3 bases short, with 12 bases between. The germline CDR1 and CDR2 sequences are SGDLS and YYNGEE. This chain's CDR3 is CASSAPGGSNEKLFF. The CDR3 DNA sequence: TGTGCCAGCAGCGCACCGGGGGGCTCTAATGAAAAACTGTTTTTT.

The chain carries TRBV28 and TRBJ2-1; D is ambiguous. CDR3 length: 13 amino acids. V was shortened by 2 bases and J by 9 bases, with 11 bases between the two germline ends. From germline, CDR1 is MDHEN and CDR2 SYDVKM. The CDR3 DNA follows: TGTGCCAGCAGTTTAATTCCACGTCGTGAGCAGTTCTTC. Protein sequence: CASSLIPRREQFF.

The chain employs TRBV23-1 and TRBJ2-2, with 9 bases matching TRBD1. TRBV23-1 is an ORF; its function is uncertain. V gave up 3 bases and J gave up 7 bases; unmatched junction bases: 12. The CDR3 is 17 residues long. DNA of the CDR3: TGCGCCAGCAGTCACTTACCGGGACAGGGAGGTATCGGGGAGCTGTTTTTT. This codes for CASSHLPGQGGIGELFF.

This clone was seen a single time. The genes are TRBV7-2 and TRBJ2-5; 8 bases fit TRBD2. The V and J ends lost 2 bases and 5 bases, in that order; junction bases with no gene match: 4. CDR1 SGHTA and CDR2 FQGNSA come from the germline V gene. This CDR3 has 14 residues. CDR3 region: CASSLQAGVETQYF. The CDR3 bases are TGTGCCAGCAGCTTACAAGCGGGGGTGGAGACCCAGTACTTC.

The chain combines TRBV9 with TRBJ2-1; D is unresolved. The CDR3 contains 15 residues. Trimming stripped 1 base from V and 1 base from J, with 9 bases between. CDR1 is SGDLS, CDR2 YYNGEE, per germline. The CDR3 region is CASSVLAESYNEQFF. The CDR3 bases are TGTGCCAGCAGCGTACTGGCGGAGTCCTACAATGAGCAGTTCTTC.

The sample holds one count of this clone. The chain recombines TRBV5-1 with TRBJ2-3; 9 bases map to TRBD2. Germline lookup yields CDR1 SGHRS and CDR2 YFSETQ. The CDR3 runs to 18 residues. V dropped 3 bases and J dropped 0; count of bases not matched to a gene: 11. DNA of the CDR3: TGCGCCAGCAGCTCGCACTCTCCCGGGACTAGCAGCACAGATACGCAGTATTTT. Amino acid sequence: CASSSHSPGTSSTDTQYF.

The J gene is TRBJ2-7, the V gene TRBV27; the match to TRBD1 covers 8 bases. The trim removed 3 bases at V and 4 bases at J, leaving 2 bases unmatched. CDR1 and CDR2 (germline): MNHEY, SMNVEV (reference sequence). The CDR3 covers 13 residues. The DNA for the CDR3 is TGTGCCAGCAGTTTTAACAGGGGGTACGAGCAGTACTTC. Translation: CASSFNRGYEQYF.

The V call is TRBV12-5, the J call TRBJ2-2; D call uncertain. The CDR3 length is 12 residues. Germline-derived CDR1 and CDR2 are LGHNT and FRNRAP. Between the trimmed V and J ends, which lost 6 bases and 0 bases, there was a span of 2 bases. DNA for the CDR3: TGTGCTAGTGGGGCGAACACCGGGGAGCTGTTTTTT. Translation: CASGANTGELFF. The full variable domain, rest sourced from reference TRBV12-5 and TRBJ2-2, is DARVTQTPRHKVTEMGQEVTMRCQPILGHNTVFWYRQTMMQGLELLAYFRNRAPLDDSGMPKDRFSAEMPDATLATLKIQPSEPRDSAVYFCASGANTGELFFGEGSRLTVL.

The chain is built from TRBV7-2 and TRBJ2-5; TRBD2 agrees at 12 bases. Germline loops: CDR1 SGHTA, CDR2 FQGNSA. The CDR3 runs to 15 residues. The ends lost 5 bases at V and 13 bases at J; junction bases unmatched: 14. The CDR3 DNA reads TGTGCCAGCAGCCCCGGGACTAGCGGGCTCGGTCGGGGGTACTTC. Translation: CASSPGTSGLGRGYF.

The V and J genes are TRBV7-2 and TRBJ1-4, with D maybe TRBD1 (5 bases). Per the germline V gene, CDR1 is SGHTA and CDR2 is FQGNSA. The CDR3 spans 14 residues. The germline V and J ends were trimmed by 2 bases and 5 bases, with 9 bases remaining between them. This chain's CDR3 is CASSLLGRNEKLFF. Written as DNA, the CDR3 is TGTGCCAGCAGCTTACTGGGGCGGAATGAAAAACTGTTTTTT.

The chain has TRBV5-4 and TRBJ2-6; D possibly uses TRBD1 or TRBD2 (5 bases each). Germline V lookup: CDR1 SGHNT, CDR2 YYREEE (reference sequence). The CDR3 runs to 17 residues. V lost 4 bases, J lost 2 bases, and 16 bases lay in between. CDR3 DNA sequence: TGTGCCAGCAGCCCGGGGACCTCCCGGCCTGGGGCCAACGTCCTGACTTTC. This translates into CASSPGTSRPGANVLTF.

This clone was seen only a few times. V is TRBV5-1 and J is TRBJ2-7; D perhaps matches TRBD2 (6 bases). The germline V and J ends were trimmed by 1 base and 12 bases, with 20 bases remaining between them. This CDR3 has 14 amino acids. Germline CDR1 and CDR2: SGHRS and YFSETQ. The chain's CDR3 is CASSLSGLAGGLYF. Here the CDR3 DNA reads TGCGCCAGCAGCTTGTCTGGATTAGCAGGAGGGTTGTACTTC.

This chain links TRBV4-3 with TRBJ1-3; a weak D match, TRBD1 (5 bases). Looked up from germline, CDR1 is LGHNA and CDR2 is YSLEER. The CDR3 has 14 residues. V lost 4 bases and J 0 bases, leaving 7 bases between the germline ends. CDR3 protein: CASSLGGSGNTIYF. Written as DNA, the CDR3 is TGCGCCAGCAGCCTGGGGGGCTCTGGAAACACCATATATTTT.

This clone was detected only once. The V gene is TRBV19, the J gene TRBJ1-1, with 12 nucleotides matching TRBD1. After removal of 9 bases from V and 3 bases from J, the junction contained 8 bases not matched to a gene. The CDR3 is 15 amino acids. The germline gives CDR1 LNHDA, CDR2 SQIVND (reference sequence). CDR3 DNA: TGTGCCAGCCGGGACAGGGGGCGCGGGGACACTGAAGCTTTCTTT. Its translation is CASRDRGRGDTEAFF.

This chain uses TRBV18 with TRBJ2-7; weak D call: TRBD1 (6 bases). Germline V gene lookup returns CDR1 KGHSH and CDR2 LQKENI. The CDR3 runs to 14 residues. V lost 3 bases, J lost 0 bases, and 9 bases lay in between. The CDR3 spells CASSPGQTSYEQYF. The CDR3 DNA reads TGTGCCAGCTCACCTGGACAGACCTCCTACGAGCAGTACTTC.

This rearrangement joins TRBV7-2 to TRBJ2-3; TRBD2 aligns across 9 bases. The CDR3 has 14 residues. With 6 bases clipped from V and 4 bases from J, the junction kept 5 bases outside the gene matches. Per the germline V gene, CDR1 is SGHTA and CDR2 is FQGNSA. Here the CDR3 reads CASRSGTSSDTQYF. For the CDR3, the DNA is TGTGCCAGCAGATCCGGGACTAGCTCAGATACGCAGTATTTT.

V and J are TRBV7-3 and TRBJ2-3; D remains ambiguous. V lost 2 bases, J lost 2 bases, and 8 bases lay in between. From germline, CDR1 is SGHTA and CDR2 FQGTGA. The CDR3 is made up of 14 amino acids. The CDR3 loop is CASSLATYTDTQYF. CDR3 sequence (DNA): TGTGCCAGCAGCTTAGCGACTTACACAGATACGCAGTATTTT.

J is TRBJ2-3 and V is TRBV6-5; 10 bases line up with TRBD2. The CDR3 has 15 amino acids. The germline CDR1 and CDR2 sequences are MNHEY and SVGAGI. V lost 0 bases, J lost 5 bases, and 2 bases stayed unmatched. Here the CDR3 reads CASSYSSSGRDTQYF. DNA of the CDR3: TGTGCCAGCAGTTACTCGTCTAGCGGGAGAGATACGCAGTATTTT.

This chain links TRBV5-1 with TRBJ2-5; possibly TRBD2 for D (6 bases). The CDR3 contains 16 residues. V lost 7 bases and J lost 0, with 19 bases in between. Germline values: CDR1 SGHRS, CDR2 YFSETQ. The CDR3 spells CASAGEVGVNQETQYF. For the CDR3, the DNA is TGCGCCAGCGCTGGGGAGGTCGGGGTCAACCAAGAGACCCAGTACTTC. Full variable domain (missing parts from reference TRBV5-1 and TRBJ2-5): KAGVTQTPRYLIKTRGQQVTLSCSPISGHRSVSWYQQTPGQGLQFLFEYFSETQRNKGNFPGRFSGRQFSNSRSEMNVSTLELGDSALYLCASAGEVGVNQETQYFGPGTRLLVL.

The sample holds one count of this clone. The gene calls are TRBV5-1 and TRBJ2-7, with D tentatively TRBD2 (6 bases). The V and J ends lost 1 base and 2 bases respectively, with 13 bases between them. The CDR3 runs 15 residues. The germline CDR1 and CDR2 sequences are SGHRS and YFSETQ. This chain's CDR3 is CASSLSGRGTYEQYF. The CDR3 nucleotides read TGCGCCAGCAGCTTGTCCGGGAGAGGGACCTACGAGCAGTACTTC.

V is TRBV11-3 and J is TRBJ1-2, with 8 bases aligning to TRBD1. The CDR3 has 17 residues. The ends lost 4 bases at V and 6 bases at J; junction bases unmatched: 16. CDR1 SGHNT and CDR2 YENEEA come from the germline V gene. CDR3 region: CASSSSESPDRVDGYTF. The CDR3 DNA reads TGTGCCAGCAGCTCCTCTGAGTCCCCGGACAGGGTGGATGGCTACACCTTC.

The DNA for the CDR3 is TGTGCCAGCAGCTTAAGGGGACAGGAATCCTACGAGCAGTACTTC. Its translation: CASSLRGQESYEQYF. The V and J genes are TRBV5-6 and TRBJ2-7, with 8 nucleotides matching TRBD1. Germline lookup yields CDR1 SGHDT and CDR2 YYEEEE. The CDR3 extends over 15 amino acids. Trimming at V came to 2 bases and at J to 1 base, leaving 5 bases not matched to a gene.

The chain uses TRBV18 and TRBJ2-1; D unresolved. CDR1 is KGHSH and CDR2 is LQKENI in the germline V gene. The CDR3 has 13 amino acids. The V gene lost 6 bases and the J gene lost 4 bases, with 10 bases spanning the gap. CDR3 sequence reads: CASSPDQYNEQFF. The CDR3 nucleotides read TGTGCCAGCTCTCCTGACCAATACAATGAGCAGTTCTTC.

The chain combines TRBV19 with TRBJ2-7, with TRBD1 as a possible D gene (6 bases). Trimming removed 6 bases at V and 4 bases at J, with 16 bases between. The CDR3 extends over 14 amino acids. Per germline, CDR1 LNHDA and CDR2 SQIVND (reference sequence). This chain's CDR3 is CASSKTGNRYEQYF. CDR3 nucleotide sequence: TGTGCCAGTAGCAAAACAGGGAATCGGTACGAGCAGTACTTC.

The J gene is TRBJ1-2, the V gene TRBV19, with TRBD1 identical over 7 bases. The CDR3 is 16 amino acids. V gave up 0 bases and J gave up 4 bases; unmatched junction bases: 8. CDR1 is LNHDA and CDR2 is SQIVND in the germline V gene (reference sequence). The CDR3 bases are TGTGCCAGTAGTATAGACCCCACGGGACAGATCTATGGCTACACCTTC. This codes for CASSIDPTGQIYGYTF.

The chain joins TRBV19 to TRBJ2-1; 12 positions agree with TRBD2. The junction had 12 bases not matched to a gene; V was cut back by 6 bases and J by 6 bases. The CDR3 totals 17 residues. CDR1 and CDR2 from the germline V gene are LNHDA and SQIVND (reference sequence). The CDR3, as DNA: TGTGCCAGTAGCCACGGAATGGCTAGCGGGAGGGCCAATGAGCAGTTCTTC. This codes for CASSHGMASGRANEQFF.

The rearrangement joins TRBV5-1 to TRBJ2-7; 9 nucleotides align to TRBD1. Germline CDR1 reads SGHRS; CDR2 reads YFSETQ. V lost 4 bases to trimming and J lost 7 bases; unmatched junction nucleotides: 6. The CDR3 has 13 residues. The DNA for the CDR3 is TGCGCCAGCAGCCAACAGGGGGCGGGGGAGCAGTACTTC. Its protein product is CASSQQGAGEQYF.

The chain employs TRBV2 and TRBJ1-3; a possible D gene is TRBD1 (5 bases). Germline values: CDR1 SNHLY, CDR2 FYNNEI. V lost 1 base and J 4 bases, leaving 8 bases between the germline ends. The CDR3 is 14 residues long. In DNA form, the CDR3 reads TGTGCCAGCAGTGAAGGCAGGGCCGGAAACACCATATATTTT. It codes for CASSEGRAGNTIYF. The full variable domain, in which reference TRBV2 and TRBJ1-3 provide the parts outside the CDR3, is EPEVTQTPSHQVTQMGQEVILRCVPISNHLYFYWYRQILGQKVEFLVSFYNNEISEKSEIFDDQFSVERPDGSNFTLKIRSTKLEDSAMYFCASSEGRAGNTIYFGEGSWLTVV.